This T cell receptor (beta chain) was captured in a study of CD4 T cells in relation to SARS-CoV-2 and coronaviruses. As for the study in general: Of the patients, about 8 were male, a few female, two Hispanic.

This CDR3 has 16 amino acids. CDR1 is SQVTM, CDR2 ANQGSEA, per germline. Trimming removed 4 bases from V and 9 bases from J; junction bases left unmatched: 12. Only in-frame clones appear in the TCRdb table, and some are missing; sequencing was by immunoSEQ multiplex PCR. The repertoire holds more than 30,000 clones, with 80% to 90% as singletons. Findings of the study overall: No donor gave both pre-pandemic and post-infection samples.

Concerning this clone itself: As yet, its antigen is unknown.

Sequencing was carried out using memory CD4+ T cells from PBMCs. The chain is built from TRBV29-1 and TRBJ2-3; TRBD2 matches 14 bases. This receptor was obtained from an adult with COVID-19. CDR3 coding DNA: TGCAGCGTTGCTCGGTCGACTAGCGGGAGGGAAGGGACGCAGTATTTT. It is translated as CSVARSTSGREGTQYF.